This T cell receptor beta chain stems from a study of CD8+ T cells in alopecia areata. Study-level information: Tofacitinib treatment spanned 6 to 18 months, with 6 months off drug afterward.

Study-level results: It was lesional scalp, especially alopecia totalis/universalis, that showed higher clonality than normal scalp. Scalp sample data also include resident alphabeta T cells from normal skin.

Regarding this clone: Its antigen is as yet unknown.

The CDR3 is made up of 18 amino acids. The germline V gene has CDR1 LNHDA and CDR2 SQIVND (reference sequence). Trimming left V 5 bases short and J 6 bases short, with 28 bases between. After isolation, RNA underwent reverse transcription to generate cDNA as the sequencing template. This table comes from immunoSEQ multiplex PCR, and its TCRdb copy is limited to in-frame clones, with some not included. Of about 180,000 clones in the sample, 59% were seen once. The sequences come from CD4+ T cells sorted from blood, collected at week 0. This receptor was obtained from a human donor with alopecia areata. This sequence joins TRBV19 and TRBJ1-2, with D maybe TRBD1 (5 bases). The DNA of the CDR3 is TGTGCCAGTAGTGCCCCGGGGGGGGGTGCCGGACGGGTCGATGGCTACACCTTC. Its translation: CASSAPGGGAGRVDGYTF.